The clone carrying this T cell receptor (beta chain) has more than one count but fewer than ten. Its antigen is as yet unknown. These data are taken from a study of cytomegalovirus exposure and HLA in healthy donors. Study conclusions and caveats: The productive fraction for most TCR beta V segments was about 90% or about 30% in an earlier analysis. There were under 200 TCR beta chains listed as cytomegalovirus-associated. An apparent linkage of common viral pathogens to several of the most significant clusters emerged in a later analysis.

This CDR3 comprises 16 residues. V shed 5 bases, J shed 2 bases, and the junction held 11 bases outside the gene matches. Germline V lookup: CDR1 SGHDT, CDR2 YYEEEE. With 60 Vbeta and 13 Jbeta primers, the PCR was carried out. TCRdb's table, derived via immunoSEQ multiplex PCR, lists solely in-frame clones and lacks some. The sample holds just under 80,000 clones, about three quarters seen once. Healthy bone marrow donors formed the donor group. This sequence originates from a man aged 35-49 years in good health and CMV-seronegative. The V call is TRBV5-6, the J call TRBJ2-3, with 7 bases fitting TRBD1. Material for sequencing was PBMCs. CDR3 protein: CASSFEQGRLTDTQYF. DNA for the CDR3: TGTGCCAGCAGTTTTGAACAGGGGAGACTCACAGATACGCAGTATTTT.